This TCR beta chain was identified in a study of response to subunit inactivated influenza vaccine. General observations from the study: Authors suggested each seasonal flu vaccination may recruit only limited numbers of new T cells.

This clonotype was observed many times. Its specificity is not known. The CDR3 consists of 15 residues. The germline V gene encodes CDR1 LGHDT and CDR2 YNNKEL (reference sequence). V shed 1 base and J shed 4 bases, with 13 bases lying between them. TCRdb re-called the RT-PCR reads with MiXCR, one entry per CDR3 protein. The sample has around 570,000 distinct CDR3 sequences, around 8% seen once. The TCR originated in a man between 50 and 75 years old who received an inactivated influenza vaccine. Here the sequenced sample was PBMCs from blood, taken less than 25 months after vaccination. The V gene is TRBV3-1, the J gene TRBJ2-5; weak D call: TRBD1 (6 bases). CDR3: CASSQVSRGAETQYF. DNA for the CDR3: TGTGCCAGCAGCCAAGTCAGCAGGGGAGCAGAGACCCAGTACTTC.